A selection of T cell receptor beta chains follows, all from one sample in a study of OX40 agonist ivuxolimab in advanced cancers. Profiled with immunoSEQ multiplex PCR; TCRdb holds only in-frame clones, not every one. Of over 45,000 clones listed, roughly 92% are singletons. The input for sequencing was CD4+ or CD8+ T cells sorted from blood, taken in a trial of the OX40 agonist ivuxolimab. The receptors derive from an adult with an advanced solid tumor such as melanoma, head and neck, liver or kidney cancer. Each CDR3 is given without its conserved first and last residue. A D gene is named only where the DNA matches it firmly.

>TRBV11-2|NA|TRBJ2-5
ASSPPLGGQETQY
>TRBV29-1|TRBD2|TRBJ2-2
SVEDSRAGLGTGELF
>TRBV6-5|NA|TRBJ2-5
ASSYSKGYWETQY
>TRBV4-1|NA|TRBJ2-5
ASSHLTPGETQY
>TRBV19|TRBD1|TRBJ1-4
ASCETGRDREKLF
>TRBV28|NA|TRBJ2-2
ASGAGGTGELF
>TRBV5-6|TRBD1|TRBJ1-2
ASLTGGAYGYT
>TRBV5-4|NA|TRBJ1-2
ASSASDGHYT
>TRBV12-2|NA|TRBJ2-7
ASRPRGQGDHEQY
>TRBV19|NA|TRBJ2-4
ASSISFLAKNIQY